A single sample is the source of the 9 T cell receptor beta chains below, sequenced in a study of response to subunit inactivated influenza vaccine. MiXCR was run by TCRdb on the RT-PCR reads, yielding one entry per CDR3 protein. The repertoire includes some 190,000 distinct CDR3 sequences, around 15% of them detected once, and approximately 30% sits in the top ten. The source was CD8+ T cells sorted from PBMCs, collected 5 days after vaccination. Receptor source: a man over 45 who received an inactivated influenza vaccine.

In this sample, this clonotype turned up a few times. This rearrangement joins TRBV28 to TRBJ2-1; D is uncertain. This CDR3 is built from 15 residues. Trimming took off 6 bases at V and 0 bases at J, with 12 bases between the two ends. The germline V gene has CDR1 MDHEN and CDR2 SYDVKM. CDR3 region: CASSSTRSSYNEQFF. The CDR3 nucleotides are TGTGCCAGCAGCTCTACACGGAGCTCCTACAATGAGCAGTTCTTC.

This clonotype was detected a few times. The chain couples TRBV28 to TRBJ2-7; D is uncertain. The germline gives CDR1 MDHEN, CDR2 SYDVKM. CDR3 length: 14 amino acids. V lost 5 bases and J lost 3, with 14 bases in between. The CDR3 region has the DNA TGTGCCAGCAGTCGGATGGTAGAAGTCTACGAGCAGTACTTC. Its protein is CASSRMVEVYEQYF. The full variable domain, rest sourced from reference TRBV28 and TRBJ2-7, is DVKVTQSSRYLVKRTGEKVFLECVQDMDHENMFWYRQDPGLGLRLIYFSYDVKMKEKGDIPEGYSVSREKKERFSLILESASTNQTSMYLCASSRMVEVYEQYFGPGTRLTVT.

The genes are TRBV9 and TRBJ2-7; 7 nucleotides line up with TRBD2. The germline V gene encodes CDR1 SGDLS and CDR2 YYNGEE. CDR3 length: 15 residues. The V and J ends lost 0 bases and 3 bases, in that order; junction bases with no gene match: 6. The CDR3 reads CASSVGGRADYEQYF. CDR3 in DNA: TGTGCCAGCAGCGTAGGTGGGAGGGCCGACTACGAGCAGTACTTC.

This clonotype turned up a few times. This sequence joins TRBV7-9 and TRBJ1-2; the D is unclear. CDR3 size: 14 residues. Germline CDR1 is SEHNR and CDR2 is FQNEAQ (reference sequence). V lost 5 bases and J 4 bases, leaving 14 bases between the germline ends. The CDR3 nucleotides read TGTGCCAGCAGCCTAGGTTTTCTCGCCTATGGCTACACCTTC. Its protein product is CASSLGFLAYGYTF. The whole variable domain, filled in from reference TRBV7-9 and TRBJ1-2, reads DTGVSQNPRHKITKRGQNVTFRCDPISEHNRLYWYRQTLGQGPEFLTYFQNEAQLEKSRLLSDRFSAERPKGSFSTLEIQRTEQGDSAMYLCASSLGFLAYGYTFGSGTRLTVV.

This chain joins TRBV6-2 or TRBV6-3 and TRBJ2-1, with 14 bases matching TRBD2. Losses at the gene ends were 6 bases for V and 3 bases for J; bases not matched to a gene: 16. CDR3 length equals 20 residues. Germline lookup yields CDR1 MNHEY and CDR2 SVGEGT. The CDR3 here is CASSPLIGLAGGPVYNEQFF. The CDR3 bases are TGTGCCAGCAGCCCCCTAATCGGACTAGCGGGGGGTCCGGTCTACAATGAGCAGTTCTTC.

There are many counts of this clonotype. The chain employs TRBV12-3 or TRBV12-4 and TRBJ1-1, with TRBD1 matching over 7 bases. V gave up 5 bases and J gave up 4 bases; unmatched junction bases: 4. The CDR3 covers 13 residues. The CDR3 region has the DNA TGTGCCAGCAGTCTCGACAGGGCCACTGAAGCTTTCTTT. This sequence encodes CASSLDRATEAFF.

This clonotype was observed at least ten times. The chain is built from TRBV7-9 and TRBJ2-1, with 7 nucleotides matching TRBD2. Per the germline V gene, CDR1 is SEHNR and CDR2 is FQNEAQ (reference sequence). V dropped 7 bases and J dropped 2; count of bases not matched to a gene: 11. The CDR3 has 16 residues. The CDR3 nucleotides are TGTGCCAGCATTCCCCTCCAGGCGGGAGCCTACAATGAGCAGTTCTTC. As protein: CASIPLQAGAYNEQFF.

In its sample, this clonotype was seen many times. V gene TRBV5-1 combines with J gene TRBJ2-7; unclear D gene. The CDR3 spans 14 residues. V dropped 1 base and J dropped 1 base, with 9 bases sitting between them. Germline values: CDR1 SGHRS, CDR2 YFSETQ. The CDR3 protein is CASSLLGKSYEQYF. Here the CDR3 DNA reads TGCGCCAGCAGCTTGTTAGGTAAATCCTACGAGCAGTACTTC. Together with reference TRBV5-1 and TRBJ2-7, the CDR3 gives the full variable domain: KAGVTQTPRYLIKTRGQQVTLSCSPISGHRSVSWYQQTPGQGLQFLFEYFSETQRNKGNFPGRFSGRQFSNSRSEMNVSTLELGDSALYLCASSLLGKSYEQYFGPGTRLTVT.

This clonotype was seen a few times. The genes are TRBV9 and TRBJ2-7; 10 nucleotides agree with TRBD2. This CDR3 has 13 residues. Germline CDR1 reads SGDLS; CDR2 reads YYNGEE. Germline trimming cut 3 bases from V and 7 bases from J; bases unmatched to any gene: 4. The CDR3 sequence: CASSASGRGEQYF. In nucleotides, the CDR3 is TGTGCCAGCAGCGCTAGCGGGAGAGGGGAGCAGTACTTC.